The source of this T cell receptor beta chain is a study of blood T cell repertoires in COVID-19. About the research overall: Sample material is recorded as cDNA or gDNA derived from T cells, B-cell-depleted T cells, or PBMCs.

Authors' processing steps: Estimation of nucleated cell counts was performed using reference gene primer amplification. The data were produced by immunoSEQ multiplex PCR, yet TCRdb's version contains in-frame clones alone and is incomplete. That table furnishes V, J and clone size, whereas the DNA furnished D and trimming. The sample holds tens of thousands of clones, 86% seen once. V dropped 4 bases and J dropped 4; count of bases not matched to a gene: 7. The CDR3 length is 15 residues. Germline V gene data show CDR1 as MNHEY and CDR2 as SVGEGT. The source material was peripheral blood. The TCR sequence derives from a man in his fifties with active COVID-19. J is TRBJ1-2 and V is TRBV6-2 or TRBV6-3; 9 nucleotides match TRBD1. CDR3 DNA: TGTGCCAGCAGTTCGAACAGGGGGCGCGGCTATGGCTACACCTTC. Its protein product is CASSSNRGRGYGYTF.